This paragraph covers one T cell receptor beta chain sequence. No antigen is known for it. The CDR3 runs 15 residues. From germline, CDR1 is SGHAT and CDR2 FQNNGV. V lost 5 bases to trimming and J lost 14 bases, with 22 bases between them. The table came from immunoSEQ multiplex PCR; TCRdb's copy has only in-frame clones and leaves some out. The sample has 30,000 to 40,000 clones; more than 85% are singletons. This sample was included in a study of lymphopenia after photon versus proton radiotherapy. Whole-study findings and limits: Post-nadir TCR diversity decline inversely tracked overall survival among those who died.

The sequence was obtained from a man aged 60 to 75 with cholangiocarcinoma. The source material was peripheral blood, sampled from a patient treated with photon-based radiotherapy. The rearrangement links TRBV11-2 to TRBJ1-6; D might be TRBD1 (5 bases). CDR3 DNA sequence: TGTGCCAGCAGCCGCGGGACCTCTCACCCTGGAGCCCTCCACTTT. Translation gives CASSRGTSHPGALHF.